This T cell receptor (beta chain) came from a study of blood T cell repertoires in COVID-19. Study context: T cells, B-cell-depleted T cells, or PBMCs provided the cDNA or gDNA that served as material.

CDR3 size: 18 residues. CDR1 is SEHNR, CDR2 FQNEAQ, per germline (reference sequence). The junction had 11 bases not matched to a gene; V was cut back by 3 bases and J by 0 bases. TCRdb's copy holds only in-frame clones and misses some; the assay was immunoSEQ multiplex PCR. This table holds some 200,000 clones, just over 85% found once. What was sequenced was peripheral blood. This clonotype was sampled from an elderly man with acute or convalescent COVID-19. The chain uses TRBV7-9 and TRBJ2-4; 7 bases are shared with TRBD2. CDR3: CASSFFGGSQLAKNIQYF. The CDR3 coding sequence is TGTGCCAGCAGCTTTTTTGGCGGGAGCCAACTAGCCAAAAACATTCAGTACTTC. Looking up the rest from reference TRBV7-9 and TRBJ2-4 gives the full variable domain: DTGVSQNPRHKITKRGQNVTFRCDPISEHNRLYWYRQTLGQGPEFLTYFQNEAQLEKSRLLSDRFSAERPKGSFSTLEIQRTEQGDSAMYLCASSFFGGSQLAKNIQYFGAGTRLSVL.